This passage covers 26 T cell receptor beta chains from one sample sequenced in a study of identical twins. Each CDR3 protein is one row after TCRdb ran MiXCR on the 5' RACE reads. The data show about 700,000 distinct CDR3 sequences, with 8.6% seen just once and 0.75% to 1% held by the top ten. In addition, the sample was reused for a study of yellow fever vaccine responses in identical twins.

Sequencing was performed on PBMCs. The origin of the receptors is a woman under 30 in good health.

This clonotype was observed at least ten times. This sequence joins TRBV10-3 and TRBJ1-1; D remains unclear. This CDR3 region has 13 residues. V gave up 2 bases and J gave up 6 bases, with 10 bases separating them. Germline CDR1 is ENHRY and CDR2 is SYGVKD. The CDR3 is CAISEPDRAEAFF. Here the CDR3 DNA reads TGTGCCATCAGTGAGCCGGACCGCGCTGAAGCTTTCTTT.

This clonotype was observed many times. This chain connects TRBV6-1 to TRBJ2-7; perhaps TRBD1 as D (6 bases). This CDR3 has 13 residues. Trimming took 6 bases from V and 5 from J, leaving 14 bases between them. From germline, CDR1 is MNHNS and CDR2 SASEGT. CDR3 in DNA: TGTGCCAGCAGGGGAACAGGGACCAACGAGCAGTACTTC. Translating it yields CASRGTGTNEQYF.

The rearrangement links TRBV7-9 to TRBJ2-1; perhaps D is TRBD1 or TRBD2 (5 bases each). Looked up from germline, CDR1 is SEHNR and CDR2 is FQNEAQ (reference sequence). V lost 6 bases and J lost 8, with 20 bases in between. The CDR3 covers 15 residues. Here the CDR3 reads CASSSTRQNLYEQFF. The CDR3 DNA sequence: TGTGCCAGCAGTTCAACTAGACAGAACCTGTATGAGCAGTTCTTC.

This clonotype has a count of ten or more. The J gene is TRBJ2-1, the V gene TRBV3-1; D uncertain. V lost 1 base and J 3 bases, leaving 4 bases between the germline ends. The CDR3 runs to 13 residues. The V gene's germline CDR1 is LGHDT and CDR2 YNNKEL (reference sequence). The DNA for the CDR3 is TGTGCCAGCAGCCAAGGAGGCTACAATGAGCAGTTCTTC. It translates to CASSQGGYNEQFF.

This clonotype came up a few times. This rearrangement joins TRBV6-5 to TRBJ2-7; 10 positions agree with TRBD2. This CDR3 contains 17 residues. Germline assignment: CDR1 MNHEY and CDR2 SVGAGI. Trimming took 0 bases from V and 4 from J; bases not matched to a gene: 9. CDR3 in DNA: TGTGCCAGCAGTTACTCGGCTAGCGGGAGAGGGGGTTACGAGCAGTACTTC. Protein product: CASSYSASGRGGYEQYF.

V is TRBV14 and J is TRBJ2-1; D is possibly TRBD2 (6 bases). Germline V lookup: CDR1 SGHDN, CDR2 FVKESK. The CDR3 loop spans 19 amino acids. Trimming left V 1 base short and J 4 bases short, with 23 bases between. The CDR3 nucleotides are TGTGCCAGCAGCCAAGTAGGAGCGTCGGCGGGGCCGAATTACAATGAGCAGTTCTTC. It yields the protein CASSQVGASAGPNYNEQFF.

This clonotype was detected ten times or more. The chain joins TRBV5-1 to TRBJ2-7; TRBD2 matches at 7 bases. Germline V gene sequence: CDR1 SGHRS, CDR2 YFSETQ. After removal of 4 bases from V and 6 bases from J, the junction contained 13 bases not matched to a gene. The CDR3 length is 15 residues. The CDR3 DNA reads as TGCGCCAGCAGCCGCGATGGACTAGGAACGGGCGAGCAGTACTTC. Protein sequence: CASSRDGLGTGEQYF.

The chain recombines TRBV4-1 with TRBJ2-5; a possible D gene is TRBD2 (6 bases). Trimming pared 3 bases from V and 6 bases from J, leaving 11 bases between. This CDR3 is built from 13 residues. In germline, CDR1 is MGHRA, CDR2 YSYEKL. The CDR3: CASSHLAEKTQYF. CDR3 sequence (DNA): TGCGCCAGCAGCCATTTAGCGGAGAAGACCCAGTACTTC.

This clonotype has more than one count but fewer than ten. The J gene is TRBJ2-7, the V gene TRBV7-9, with TRBD1 identical over 7 bases. The germline gives CDR1 SEHNR, CDR2 FQNEAQ (reference sequence). Trimming at V came to 1 base and at J to 6 bases, leaving 9 bases not matched to a gene. This CDR3 has 15 residues. CDR3 region: CASSLGQGLGVEQYF. In DNA, the CDR3 is TGTGCCAGCAGCTTAGGACAGGGTCTGGGGGTCGAGCAGTACTTC.

This clonotype showed up just a few times. This rearrangement joins TRBV12-3 or TRBV12-4 to TRBJ2-3; TRBD2 agrees at 14 bases. CDR3 length: 19 residues. Trimming cost V 6 bases and J 0 bases; bases outside gene matches: 11. The CDR3 loop is CASRPHQGLAGVSTDTQYF. CDR3 DNA: TGTGCCAGCAGACCACACCAGGGACTAGCGGGAGTTAGCACAGATACGCAGTATTTT.

On this clonotype itself: This may be a read error: a much more frequent sequence differs by one nucleotide. This chain uses TRBV7-3 with TRBJ1-5; 9 bases map to TRBD1. After removal of 11 bases from V and 3 bases from J, the junction contained 5 bases not matched to a gene. The CDR3 runs 13 residues. Germline CDR1 is SGHTA and CDR2 is FQGTGA. Written as DNA, the CDR3 is TGTGCCGCCAGGACAGGGGCCAATCAGCCCCAGCATTTT. As protein: CAARTGANQPQHF.

This clonotype was seen more than once but under ten times. The V gene is TRBV12-3 or TRBV12-4, the J gene TRBJ2-1; D could derive from TRBD1 or TRBD2 (6 bases each). This CDR3 contains 16 residues. Deletions cut 5 bases from V and 5 bases from J, with 19 bases between. The CDR3, as DNA: TGTGCCAGCAGTCGGGGGCCAGACCAAACTAACAATGAGCAGTTCTTC. Translation: CASSRGPDQTNNEQFF.

This clonotype was observed a single time. This chain connects TRBV7-9 to TRBJ2-1, with D possibly being TRBD2 (6 bases). Per the germline V gene, CDR1 is SEHNR and CDR2 is FQNEAQ (reference sequence). There are 14 residues in the CDR3. The V end was cut by 11 bases, the J end by 5 bases, with 19 bases between. This CDR3 is CAAHREFGHNEQFF. For the CDR3, the DNA is TGTGCCGCGCATCGGGAGTTCGGGCACAATGAGCAGTTCTTC.

This clonotype showed up just a few times. V gene TRBV29-1 combines with J gene TRBJ2-1, with 12 bases aligning to TRBD2. Germline values: CDR1 SQVTM, CDR2 ANQGSEA. This CDR3 comprises 17 residues. V shed 4 bases, J shed 7 bases, and the junction held 14 bases outside the gene matches. DNA for the CDR3: TGCAGCGTTGTCGCCTTGACAGGACTAGCGGGAAGGAATGAGCAGTTCTTC. It codes for CSVVALTGLAGRNEQFF.

This clonotype was picked up many times. V usage is TRBV5-1 and J usage is TRBJ2-3; no clear D gene. Per the germline V gene, CDR1 is SGHRS and CDR2 is YFSETQ. There are 12 residues in the CDR3. Trimming stripped 0 bases from V and 6 bases from J, with 5 bases between. The CDR3 nucleotides are TGCGCCAGCAGCTTGGAACCGGATACGCAGTATTTT. As protein: CASSLEPDTQYF.

This clonotype has more than one count but fewer than ten. V and J are TRBV29-1 and TRBJ2-1, with D tentatively TRBD2 (5 bases). The CDR3 totals 14 residues. Per germline, CDR1 SQVTM and CDR2 ANQGSEA. V gave up 7 bases and J gave up 3 bases, with 16 bases separating them. The CDR3 nucleotides are TGCAGCGCCGAGAGGGCCACGCTCTACAATGAGCAGTTCTTC. It is translated as CSAERATLYNEQFF.

There are many counts of this clonotype. Mismatch with germline at one junction end may stem from a read error. The CDR3 region is CASSLDRGGYEQYF. As DNA, the CDR3 is TGCGCCAGCAGCTTGGATCGGGGGGGCTACGAGCAGTACTTC. The chain couples TRBV7-2 to TRBJ2-7; 8 nucleotides line up with TRBD2. Germline CDR1 and CDR2: SGHTA and FQGNSA. This CDR3 has 14 amino acids.

In its sample, this clonotype was seen many times. The chain links TRBV7-9 to TRBJ1-4; TRBD1 is a possible D gene (5 bases). The CDR3 spans 14 residues. With 0 bases removed from V and 10 bases from J, the gap between germline ends came to 12 bases. Germline values: CDR1 SEHNR, CDR2 FQNEAQ (reference sequence). CDR3 protein: CASSLAAGSGKLFF. The CDR3, as DNA: TGTGCCAGCAGCTTAGCGGCAGGGAGCGGAAAACTGTTTTTT.

As for this clonotype: The conserved phenylalanine or tryptophan normally closing the CDR3 is absent here, so this likely arose from a read error. The chain links TRBV7-8 to TRBJ2-5; 11 bases map to TRBD1. The V and J ends lost 1 base and 7 bases, in that order; junction bases with no gene match: 11. CDR1 and CDR2 from the germline V gene are SGHVS and FQNEAQ. The CDR3 runs 17 residues. CDR3 DNA: TGTGCCAGCAGCTTAGGTGTCCCGGGACAGGGGGTCGTGACCCAGTACCTC. It is translated as CASSLGVPGQGVVTQYL.

This chain uses TRBV11-2 with TRBJ2-1; maybe TRBD2 (5 bases). The ends were cut back, 1 base at V and 8 bases at J, with 12 bases in the middle. Germline CDR1 and CDR2: SGHAT and FQNNGV. This CDR3 has 14 amino acids. CDR3 DNA sequence: TGTGCCAGCAGCTTAGTTCGTAGAGGGTATGAGCAGTTCTTC. Its protein is CASSLVRRGYEQFF.

This sequence joins TRBV20-1 and TRBJ1-1; no firm D call. Looked up from germline, CDR1 is DFQATT and CDR2 is SNEGSKA (reference sequence). V was trimmed by 0 bases and J by 5 bases, leaving 7 bases between them. CDR3 length equals 12 residues. The CDR3 loop reads CSARDQRTEAFF. The CDR3 DNA reads as TGCAGTGCTAGAGATCAGAGGACTGAAGCTTTCTTT.

This clonotype has a handful of counts. This chain joins TRBV28 and TRBJ2-7, with 7 bases that match TRBD2. The germline V gene has CDR1 MDHEN and CDR2 SYDVKM. J gave up 6 bases and V 5 bases, and 10 bases lay outside the gene matches. The CDR3 consists of 14 residues. This chain's CDR3 is CASSETGGIGEQYF. The CDR3 nucleotides read TGTGCCAGCAGTGAAACCGGGGGGATCGGCGAGCAGTACTTC.

This clonotype was counted at least ten times. The chain uses TRBV24-1 and TRBJ2-2; 10 bases align to TRBD1. After removal of 9 bases from V and 1 base from J, the junction contained 4 bases not matched to a gene. CDR1 is KGHDR and CDR2 is SFDVKD in the germline V gene. This CDR3 is 15 amino acids long. The CDR3: CATGDRGQNTGELFF. Written as DNA, the CDR3 is TGTGCCACCGGAGACAGGGGGCAGAACACCGGGGAGCTGTTTTTT.

This clonotype was picked up a small number of times. The chain joins TRBV12-3 or TRBV12-4 to TRBJ2-7; 14 bases agree with TRBD2. The CDR3 loop spans 16 amino acids. J was trimmed by 0 bases and V by 6 bases; bases with no gene match: 4. Here the CDR3 reads CASSRTSGGLSYEQYF. The CDR3 DNA follows: TGTGCCAGCAGCAGGACTAGCGGGGGGCTCTCCTACGAGCAGTACTTC.

This clonotype occurred a few times. The genes are TRBV15 and TRBJ2-7, with 11 bases identical to TRBD2. The CDR3 sequence is 17 residues long. Germline CDR1 is LNHNV and CDR2 is YYDKDF (reference sequence). V shed 1 base, J shed 3 bases, and the junction held 8 bases outside the gene matches. The CDR3 loop reads CATSRVASGRTGYEQYF. The CDR3 nucleotides read TGTGCCACCAGCAGAGTGGCTAGCGGGAGGACGGGCTACGAGCAGTACTTC.

This clonotype was picked up a small number of times. The chain links TRBV6-4 to TRBJ2-3; 8 nucleotides align to TRBD2. Germline loops: CDR1 MRHNA, CDR2 SNTAGT. The CDR3 length is 17 residues. Trimming removed 2 bases from V and 3 bases from J; junction bases left unmatched: 10. This chain's CDR3 is CASSDPPGSGKTDTQYF. DNA for the CDR3: TGTGCCAGCAGTGACCCGCCAGGTAGCGGGAAGACAGATACGCAGTATTTT.